What follows are 27 T cell receptor beta chains derived from one specimen sequenced in a study of T cells in localized non-small cell lung cancer. The repertoire was sequenced with immunoSEQ multiplex PCR; TCRdb's copy has only in-frame clones and lacks some. Here the sample spans fewer than 45,000 clones, approximately 80% being singletons. The material sequenced was peripheral blood, taken before any cancer treatment. The receptors were sampled from a male donor at least 60 years old with stage III squamous cell lung carcinoma.

The chain combines TRBV6-6 with TRBJ2-1; a weak D match, TRBD2 (5 bases). Germline lookup yields CDR1 MNHNY and CDR2 SVGAGI (reference sequence). This CDR3 comprises 13 residues. Trimming took 5 bases from V and 7 from J, leaving 12 bases between them. CDR3 nucleotide sequence: TGTGCCAGCAGTCGGACTGGAGGTAATGAGCAGTTCTTC. This sequence encodes CASSRTGGNEQFF.

This chain connects TRBV7-9 to TRBJ2-1; TRBD2 might be the D (5 bases). This CDR3 spans 12 amino acids. The ends were cut back, 5 bases at V and 6 bases at J, with 8 bases in the middle. The V gene's germline CDR1 is SEHNR and CDR2 FQNEAQ (reference sequence). The CDR3, as DNA: TGTGCCAGCAGCCGGGATTTCAATGAGCAGTTCTTC. Its protein product is CASSRDFNEQFF.

This clone was seen more than once but under ten times. The J gene is TRBJ2-7, the V gene TRBV27, with 12 bases matching TRBD2. The V gene end was trimmed by 4 bases and the J gene end by 2 bases; junction bases not matched to a gene: 6. Germline lookup yields CDR1 MNHEY and CDR2 SMNVEV (reference sequence). The CDR3 spans 16 residues. For the CDR3, the DNA is TGTGCCAGCAGTTCCTGGACTAGCGGGATTACCTACGAGCAGTACTTC. It specifies CASSSWTSGITYEQYF.

The chain recombines TRBV5-1 with TRBJ1-2; possibly TRBD1 for D (5 bases). V shed 3 bases and J shed 7 bases, with 19 bases lying between them. Germline V gene sequence: CDR1 SGHRS, CDR2 YFSETQ. CDR3 length: 15 residues. In DNA form, the CDR3 reads TGCGCCAGCAGCTCGTCACTTGGGGCTGGTGGTGGCTACACCTTC. It translates to CASSSSLGAGGGYTF.

The CDR3 nucleotides read TGTGCCAGCAGTTTATCGGGGGGACAGGGCTACCTCTATGGCTACACCTTC. Translation gives CASSLSGGQGYLYGYTF. The chain links TRBV27 to TRBJ1-2, with 9 bases fitting TRBD1. The V gene end was trimmed by 0 bases and the J gene end by 4 bases; junction bases not matched to a gene: 9. Germline assignment: CDR1 MNHEY and CDR2 SMNVEV (reference sequence). CDR3 length equals 17 residues.

This clone was seen only a few times. This sequence joins TRBV2 and TRBJ2-3, with 7 positions matching TRBD2. V shed 8 bases and J 5 bases; nucleotides not matched to a gene: 16. The V gene's germline CDR1 is SNHLY and CDR2 FYNNEI. The CDR3 consists of 16 residues. The CDR3: CASLRTGLKRGDTQYF. In DNA, the CDR3 is TGTGCCAGCCTTAGGACGGGACTCAAGCGGGGAGATACGCAGTATTTT.

The chain has TRBV19 and TRBJ1-4, with TRBD1 matching 7 bases. This CDR3 comprises 16 residues. The J segment lost 0 bases and the V segment lost 5 bases, leaving 6 bases of the junction unmatched. CDR1 LNHDA and CDR2 SQIVND come from the germline V gene (reference sequence). In DNA form, the CDR3 reads TGTGCCAGTAGTCTACAGGGGATTGCAACTAATGAAAAACTGTTTTTT. Protein product: CASSLQGIATNEKLFF.

The chain employs TRBV5-6 and TRBJ1-2, with 10 bases matching TRBD1. The CDR3 covers 13 residues. With V trimmed by 4 bases and J by 7 bases, 4 bases remained unmatched. Germline CDR1 and CDR2: SGHDT and YYEEEE. CDR3 sequence (DNA): TGTGCCAGCAGCGGGGGACAGGGGCTTGGCTACACCTTC. It encodes CASSGGQGLGYTF.

V and J are TRBV5-5 and TRBJ2-3, with D perhaps TRBD2 (6 bases). Germline CDR1 is SGHKS and CDR2 is YYEKEE (reference sequence). Trimming took 1 base from V and 5 from J, leaving 20 bases between them. The CDR3 runs 17 residues. CDR3 nucleotides: TGTGCCAGCAGCTTGTTAGTAGTGGGAGGCATTGAAGATACGCAGTATTTT. Translation: CASSLLVVGGIEDTQYF.

The rearrangement uses TRBV6-6 and TRBJ1-2; no reliable D call. The CDR3 extends over 11 amino acids. Germline assignment: CDR1 MNHNY and CDR2 SVGAGI (reference sequence). V lost 3 bases to trimming and J lost 3 bases, with 2 bases between them. CDR3 coding DNA: TGTGCCAGCAGTTATGACTATGGCTACACCTTC. Amino acids: CASSYDYGYTF.

The V gene is TRBV5-1, the J gene TRBJ2-1; TRBD2 aligns across 9 bases. After removal of 4 bases from V and 10 bases from J, the junction contained 9 bases not matched to a gene. The germline V gene has CDR1 SGHRS and CDR2 YFSETQ. This CDR3 has 14 residues. CDR3 nucleotide sequence: TGCGCCAGCAGCAGGCTAGCGGGGACGGAGGAGCAGTTCTTC. This translates into CASSRLAGTEEQFF.

The chain recombines TRBV7-9 with TRBJ1-1, with D uncertain. V gave up 5 bases and J gave up 5 bases, with 18 bases separating them. This CDR3 is 15 amino acids long. Germline V gives CDR1 SEHNR, CDR2 FQNEAQ (reference sequence). The CDR3 DNA reads TGTGCCAGCAGCCTTTCGGGAGGCGCTAGGACTGAAGCTTTCTTT. This gives the protein CASSLSGGARTEAFF.

The CDR3 DNA reads TGCGCCAGCAGCCCCAGGGCCCAGGGGGCCGACGGGGAGCTGTTTTTT. Translated: CASSPRAQGADGELFF. The gene calls are TRBV5-1 and TRBJ2-2; 8 bases fit TRBD1. Trimming took 4 bases from V and 7 from J; bases not matched to a gene: 12. Germline assignment: CDR1 SGHRS and CDR2 YFSETQ. The CDR3 extends over 16 amino acids. The full variable domain, with the rest looked up from reference TRBV5-1 and TRBJ2-2, is KAGVTQTPRYLIKTRGQQVTLSCSPISGHRSVSWYQQTPGQGLQFLFEYFSETQRNKGNFPGRFSGRQFSNSRSEMNVSTLELGDSALYLCASSPRAQGADGELFFGEGSRLTVL.

This clone was counted a single time. The junction differs from germline at one of its ends, possibly a read error. The CDR3, as DNA: TGTACCAGCAGTGACACTGCCGGAAACACCATATATTTT. It is translated as CTSSDTAGNTIYF. The chain couples TRBV2 to TRBJ1-3; D gene ambiguous. From germline, CDR1 is SNHLY and CDR2 FYNNEI. The CDR3 has 13 amino acids.

The chain combines TRBV7-6 with TRBJ2-7; D gene unclear. V lost 1 base, J lost 2 bases, and 3 bases lay in between. Germline loops: CDR1 SGHVS, CDR2 FNYEAQ. The CDR3 loop spans 12 amino acids. The CDR3 is CASSLDPYEQYF. The CDR3 nucleotides read TGTGCCAGCAGCTTAGACCCCTACGAGCAGTACTTC.

J is TRBJ2-5 and V is TRBV7-7; TRBD1 matches at 9 bases. V trimming: 4 bases; J trimming: 5 bases; junction bases outside the gene matches: 11. CDR1 is SSHAT and CDR2 is FNYEAQ in the germline V gene (reference sequence). This CDR3 has 16 amino acids. The chain's CDR3 is CASSYRDRVPIETQYF. In DNA form, the CDR3 reads TGTGCCAGCAGCTACCGGGACAGGGTCCCAATTGAGACCCAGTACTTC.

The chain joins TRBV11-2 to TRBJ1-1; the D gene is possibly TRBD1 (5 bases). CDR3 length equals 14 residues. Germline V CDR1 and CDR2: SGHAT, FQNNGV. Trimming stripped 3 bases from V and 4 bases from J, with 12 bases between. The CDR3 here is CASSLSTGATEAFF. The CDR3 DNA follows: TGTGCCAGCAGCTTGTCTACAGGAGCCACTGAAGCTTTCTTT.

The genes are TRBV19 and TRBJ2-6; D may be TRBD2 (6 bases). Germline V gene sequence: CDR1 LNHDA, CDR2 SQIVND (reference sequence). The V end was cut by 3 bases, the J end by 4 bases, with 10 bases between. The CDR3 contains 15 residues. The CDR3 DNA sequence: TGTGCCAGTAGTATGGGGGGAACCGGGGCCAACGTCCTGACTTTC. It encodes CASSMGGTGANVLTF.

This chain uses TRBV12-5 with TRBJ2-2; 7 bases line up with TRBD1. J gave up 6 bases and V 2 bases, and 6 bases lay outside the gene matches. The CDR3 totals 15 residues. Germline CDR1 reads LGHNT; CDR2 reads FRNRAP. The CDR3 bases are TGTGCTAGTGGTTTGTTTACAGGGGTGGCCGGGGAGCTGTTTTTT. Translated, it gives CASGLFTGVAGELFF.

Comment on this clone: Within the sample, other DNA sequences also encode this same CDR3. The chain combines TRBV7-9 with TRBJ1-4; a possible D gene is TRBD1 (6 bases). V was pared by 5 bases and J by 11 bases, with 21 bases between. The CDR3 has 15 residues. Germline CDR1 reads SEHNR; CDR2 reads FQNEAQ (reference sequence). The CDR3 sequence: CASSALQGLKEKLFF. In DNA, the CDR3 is TGTGCCAGCAGCGCCTTACAGGGACTAAAAGAGAAACTGTTTTTT. Complete variable domain (other parts from reference TRBV7-9 and TRBJ1-4): DTGVSQNPRHKITKRGQNVTFRCDPISEHNRLYWYRQTLGQGPEFLTYFQNEAQLEKSRLLSDRFSAERPKGSFSTLEIQRTEQGDSAMYLCASSALQGLKEKLFFGSGTQLSVL.

The chain recombines TRBV29-1 with TRBJ2-1; 11 bases match TRBD2. The germline CDR1 and CDR2 sequences are SQVTM and ANQGSEA. CDR3 size: 15 residues. Losses at the gene ends were 3 bases for V and 4 bases for J; bases not matched to a gene: 5. Written as DNA, the CDR3 is TGCAGCGTTGACTATGGGACTAGCGGATACAATGAGCAGTTCTTC. This encodes CSVDYGTSGYNEQFF.

The chain couples TRBV5-6 to TRBJ2-1, with D maybe TRBD2 (5 bases). CDR3 size: 19 residues. Germline CDR1 and CDR2: SGHDT and YYEEEE. The V end was cut by 4 bases, the J end by 3 bases, with 26 bases between. CDR3 in DNA: TGTGCCAGCAGCCCCGATTCCCCCTCGGGATCGAGTTACTACAATGAGCAGTTCTTC. It is translated as CASSPDSPSGSSYYNEQFF.

This CDR3 reads CASSLENYGYTF. As DNA, the CDR3 is TGTGCCAGCAGCTTGGAGAACTATGGCTACACCTTC. The V call is TRBV7-9, the J call TRBJ1-2; D is uncertain. Germline-derived CDR1 and CDR2 are SEHNR and FQNEAQ (reference sequence). The CDR3 runs to 12 residues. Trimming left V 3 bases short and J 2 bases short, with 4 bases between.

The chain links TRBV29-1 to TRBJ2-1, with D uncertain. The CDR3 extends over 12 amino acids. Trimming shortened V by 7 bases and J by 8 bases, and 15 bases separated the two germline ends. Looked up from germline, CDR1 is SQVTM and CDR2 is ANQGSEA. CDR3 sequence reads: CSATLGNDEQFF. CDR3 DNA: TGCAGCGCGACGTTGGGTAACGATGAGCAGTTCTTC.

The chain has TRBV7-2 and TRBJ2-2; a possible D gene is TRBD1 (5 bases). This CDR3 contains 13 residues. Per the germline V gene, CDR1 is SGHTA and CDR2 is FQGNSA. Trimming removed 0 bases at V and 6 bases at J, with 5 bases between. The CDR3 sequence: CASSLAGPGELFF. Here the CDR3 DNA reads TGTGCCAGCAGCTTAGCGGGGCCCGGGGAGCTGTTTTTT.

The rearrangement links TRBV10-1 to TRBJ2-1; TRBD2 is a possible D gene (5 bases). Deletions cut 6 bases from V and 10 bases from J, with 13 bases between. CDR1 and CDR2 (germline): WNHNN, SYGVQD (reference sequence). The CDR3 loop spans 12 amino acids. CDR3 nucleotide sequence: TGCGCCAGCAGAGACCCCAGAGGGGAGCAGTTCTTC. Protein sequence: CASRDPRGEQFF.

The rearrangement uses TRBV20-1 and TRBJ1-2; 7 positions agree with TRBD1. CDR3 size: 11 residues. With 6 bases clipped from V and 8 bases from J, the junction kept 6 bases outside the gene matches. Germline-derived CDR1 and CDR2 are DFQATT and SNEGSKA (reference sequence). CDR3 sequence (DNA): TGCAGTGCAACGCAGGGGGTCGGCTACACCTTC. Its translation is CSATQGVGYTF.